These 25 T cell receptor beta chains originate from one sample sequenced in a study of blood T cell repertoires in COVID-19. Profiling relied on immunoSEQ multiplex PCR, and the TCRdb table lists in-frame clones only, not all of them. The table shows hundreds of thousands of clones, with roughly 85% occurring only once. The source material was peripheral blood. The receptors stem from a man aged 45-60 years with active or convalescent COVID-19.

The chain carries TRBV19 and TRBJ2-3; 8 positions agree with TRBD1. The CDR3 has 16 amino acids. The germline CDR1 and CDR2 sequences are LNHDA and SQIVND (reference sequence). V shed 3 bases and J 2 bases; nucleotides not matched to a gene: 7. The CDR3: CASSMATGAFTDTQYF. The CDR3 DNA reads as TGTGCCAGTAGTATGGCGACAGGGGCCTTCACAGATACGCAGTATTTT.

The chain recombines TRBV14 with TRBJ2-2; D perhaps matches TRBD2 (6 bases). Germline V gene lookup returns CDR1 SGHDN and CDR2 FVKESK. The CDR3 loop spans 16 amino acids. V lost 1 base and J lost 1, with 10 bases in between. As DNA, the CDR3 is TGTGCCAGCAGCCAAGCCGGGCGGGGGAACACCGGGGAGCTGTTTTTT. As protein: CASSQAGRGNTGELFF.

The rearrangement links TRBV2 to TRBJ2-3; D is ambiguous. The CDR3 is 14 residues long. V lost 6 bases and J lost 3, with 13 bases in between. CDR1 is SNHLY and CDR2 is FYNNEI in the germline V gene. The chain's CDR3 is CASSYSVSTDTQYF. CDR3 coding DNA: TGTGCCAGCAGCTATTCGGTGTCAACAGATACGCAGTATTTT.

The J gene is TRBJ2-5, the V gene TRBV5-4; TRBD2 agrees at 9 bases. The CDR3 length is 16 residues. The germline V gene encodes CDR1 SGHNT and CDR2 YYREEE (reference sequence). The V and J ends lost 0 bases and 4 bases, in that order; junction bases with no gene match: 7. CDR3 protein: CASSLGAGGGRETQYF. CDR3 bases: TGTGCCAGCAGCTTGGGAGCGGGAGGTGGGAGAGAGACCCAGTACTTC.

This clone was seen more than once but under ten times. The rearrangement uses TRBV28 and TRBJ2-7; D uncertain. The CDR3 sequence is 11 residues long. V was clipped by 5 bases and J by 9 bases, with 11 bases between them. Germline V gene data show CDR1 as MDHEN and CDR2 as SYDVKM. CDR3 DNA sequence: TGTGCCAGCAGTCCGAACAATATGCAGTACTTC. Protein: CASSPNNMQYF.

This chain joins TRBV11-2 and TRBJ2-7, with D perhaps matching TRBD1 (6 bases). Looked up from germline, CDR1 is SGHAT and CDR2 is FQNNGV. The V end was cut by 5 bases, the J end by 6 bases, with 23 bases between. CDR3 length equals 16 residues. The CDR3 DNA sequence: TGTGCCAGCAGCCACCCCTTCAGACAGGTTCAAGTCGAGCAGTACTTC. Protein sequence: CASSHPFRQVQVEQYF.

The V and J genes are TRBV30 and TRBJ2-4, with 11 bases fitting TRBD2. V was pared by 4 bases and J by 7 bases, with 3 bases of the junction left unmatched. The length of the CDR3 is 13 residues. The germline CDR1 and CDR2 sequences are GTSNPN and SVGIG (reference sequence). CDR3 sequence reads: CAWKRTSGNIQYF. The CDR3 DNA reads as TGTGCCTGGAAAAGGACTAGCGGGAACATTCAGTACTTC.

The chain recombines TRBV11-2 with TRBJ1-4; D possibly corresponds to TRBD1 (6 bases). Germline CDR1 SGHAT, CDR2 FQNNGV. This CDR3 is 13 amino acids long. The V end was cut by 5 bases, the J end by 11 bases, with 15 bases between. The CDR3 DNA follows: TGTGCCAGCAGCCCAATGGACAGTTTGAAACTGTTTTTT. It encodes CASSPMDSLKLFF.

The chain joins TRBV6-5 to TRBJ2-7; TRBD1 aligns across 8 bases. From germline, CDR1 is MNHEY and CDR2 SVGAGI. V dropped 6 bases and J dropped 3; count of bases not matched to a gene: 10. The CDR3 loop spans 15 amino acids. CDR3: CASSRTGTGSYEQYF. Here the CDR3 DNA reads TGTGCCAGCAGCCGCACCGGGACAGGTAGCTACGAGCAGTACTTC.

V gene TRBV3-1 (or the pseudogene TRBV3-2) combines with J gene TRBJ2-1; 9 bases line up with TRBD2. Germline lookup yields CDR1 LGHDT and CDR2 YNNKEL (reference sequence). Germline trimming cut 4 bases from V and 0 bases from J; bases unmatched to any gene: 13. The CDR3 extends over 19 amino acids. CDR3 nucleotide sequence: TGTGCCAGCAGCCCCAAATCATCTACGACTAGCGGCTCCTACAATGAGCAGTTCTTC. This encodes CASSPKSSTTSGSYNEQFF.

This chain links TRBV30 with TRBJ1-6, with 7 bases aligning to TRBD1. The CDR3 covers 13 residues. V was pared by 5 bases and J by 6 bases, with 4 bases of the junction left unmatched. From germline, CDR1 is GTSNPN and CDR2 SVGIG (reference sequence). The CDR3 region is CAWHRGSNSPLHF. The CDR3 coding sequence is TGTGCCTGGCACAGGGGTAGTAATTCACCCCTCCACTTT.

V is TRBV12-3 or TRBV12-4 and J is TRBJ2-7, with a weak D call TRBD1 (6 bases). This CDR3 contains 12 residues. Trimming took off 7 bases at V and 6 bases at J, with 13 bases between the two ends. The CDR3 region has the DNA TGTGCCAGCACCTTGGGACATGCCGAGCAGTACTTC. This sequence encodes CASTLGHAEQYF.

This chain connects TRBV28 to TRBJ1-6; 8 bases match TRBD1. The trim removed 6 bases at V and 7 bases at J, leaving 11 bases unmatched. The CDR3 is 16 amino acids. CDR1 is MDHEN, CDR2 SYDVKM, per germline. The CDR3 sequence: CASSLAAGQGNSPLHF. The CDR3 bases are TGTGCCAGCAGCCTCGCCGCTGGACAGGGAAATTCACCCCTCCACTTT.

The V and J genes are TRBV11-2 and TRBJ2-2, with 10 bases aligning to TRBD2. The CDR3 consists of 16 residues. Germline values: CDR1 SGHAT, CDR2 FQNNGV. The ends lost 5 bases at V and 5 bases at J; junction bases unmatched: 8. The CDR3 region is CASSLNSGRSTGELFF. The CDR3 DNA sequence: TGTGCCAGCAGCCTAAATAGCGGGAGGTCTACCGGGGAGCTGTTTTTT.

The rearrangement links TRBV6-6 to TRBJ1-1; 9 bases are shared with TRBD1. CDR1 and CDR2 (germline): MNHNY, SVGAGI (reference sequence). J gave up 7 bases and V 6 bases, and 9 bases lay outside the gene matches. This CDR3 has 14 residues. The CDR3 bases are TGTGCCAGCAGACTAGGACAGGGGATTGGTGAAGCTTTCTTT. This encodes CASRLGQGIGEAFF.

The V gene is TRBV30, the J gene TRBJ1-5; tentatively, D is TRBD1 (6 bases). This CDR3 has 13 amino acids. Germline assignment: CDR1 GTSNPN and CDR2 SVGIG (reference sequence). The V and J ends lost 1 base and 6 bases respectively, with 10 bases between them. CDR3: CAWSGGPGQPQHF. The CDR3 DNA sequence: TGTGCCTGGAGTGGGGGGCCGGGTCAGCCCCAGCATTTT.

The chain carries TRBV2 and TRBJ2-7, with 10 bases identical to TRBD1. V shed 6 bases and J 3 bases; nucleotides not matched to a gene: 5. This CDR3 comprises 14 residues. Germline CDR1 reads SNHLY; CDR2 reads FYNNEI. CDR3 DNA: TGTGCCAGCAGGGTCGGACAGGGGGTCTACGAGCAGTACTTC. As protein: CASRVGQGVYEQYF.

The chain links TRBV3-1 (or the pseudogene TRBV3-2) to TRBJ1-1, with 8 bases fitting TRBD1. The trim removed 1 base at V and 0 bases at J, leaving 22 bases unmatched. Germline V gives CDR1 LGHDT, CDR2 YNNKEL (reference sequence). The CDR3 runs 22 residues. The DNA of the CDR3 is TGTGCCAGCAGCCAAGCCCCTATAGGACAGGGTGAGTATGAGTCGGTGAACACTGAAGCTTTCTTT. Its protein is CASSQAPIGQGEYESVNTEAFF.

J is TRBJ2-1 and V is TRBV28; 14 positions agree with TRBD2. The CDR3 loop spans 16 amino acids. V was clipped by 6 bases and J by 7 bases; unmatched bases: 8. Germline CDR1 MDHEN, CDR2 SYDVKM. In nucleotides, the CDR3 is TGTGCCAGCAGGCCGGGACTAGCGGGAGTCCGGAATGAGCAGTTCTTC. Protein product: CASRPGLAGVRNEQFF.

The J gene is TRBJ1-1, the V gene TRBV25-1; TRBD1 might be the D (6 bases). Germline CDR1 MGHDK, CDR2 SYGVNS. The CDR3 runs 14 residues. Trimming shortened V by 8 bases and J by 0 bases, and 13 bases separated the two germline ends. CDR3 sequence: CASARDTMNTEAFF. The CDR3 nucleotides read TGTGCCAGCGCCCGGGACACGATGAACACTGAAGCTTTCTTT.

V gene TRBV19 combines with J gene TRBJ2-2; tentative D call: TRBD1 (6 bases). V dropped 7 bases and J dropped 1 base, with 13 bases sitting between them. The length of the CDR3 is 15 residues. The germline gives CDR1 LNHDA, CDR2 SQIVND (reference sequence). The CDR3 region is CASTPGTQNTGELFF. The CDR3 region has the DNA TGTGCCAGTACCCCCGGGACACAGAACACCGGGGAGCTGTTTTTT.

The CDR3 sequence: CASSYSPRSSNSPLHF. CDR3 nucleotide sequence: TGTGCCAGCAGTTACTCCCCGCGGTCGAGTAATTCACCCCTCCACTTT. The V gene is TRBV6-5, the J gene TRBJ1-6; no reliable D call. The CDR3 extends over 16 amino acids. Looked up from germline, CDR1 is MNHEY and CDR2 is SVGAGI. The V end lost 0 bases, the J end lost 6 bases, and 12 bases lay between the germline ends.

The CDR3 is CASSYSPRLAGDEQYF. The CDR3 DNA reads as TGTGCCAGCAGTTACTCGCCTCGTCTAGCGGGAGACGAGCAGTACTTC. The rearrangement links TRBV6-5 to TRBJ2-7; TRBD2 aligns across 10 bases. V trimming: 0 bases; J trimming: 5 bases; junction bases outside the gene matches: 7. The length of the CDR3 is 16 residues. Germline lookup yields CDR1 MNHEY and CDR2 SVGAGI.

The J gene is TRBJ2-1, the V gene TRBV4-3, with 16 bases matching TRBD2. Germline CDR1 and CDR2: LGHNA and YSLEER. The CDR3 runs to 17 residues. Trimming removed 4 bases from V and 5 bases from J; junction bases left unmatched: 5. Written as DNA, the CDR3 is TGCGCCAGCAGCCGGTTCGGGACTAGCGGGAGGGACAATGAGCAGTTCTTC. It specifies CASSRFGTSGRDNEQFF.

This clone has a single count. This chain's CDR3 is CASSRDRIYGYTF. DNA of the CDR3: TGTGCCAGCAGCCGGGACAGGATCTATGGCTACACCTTC. This chain links TRBV5-6 with TRBJ1-2; TRBD1 agrees at 8 bases. V was pared by 4 bases and J by 4 bases, with 3 bases of the junction left unmatched. Germline values: CDR1 SGHDT, CDR2 YYEEEE. The CDR3 is made up of 13 amino acids.